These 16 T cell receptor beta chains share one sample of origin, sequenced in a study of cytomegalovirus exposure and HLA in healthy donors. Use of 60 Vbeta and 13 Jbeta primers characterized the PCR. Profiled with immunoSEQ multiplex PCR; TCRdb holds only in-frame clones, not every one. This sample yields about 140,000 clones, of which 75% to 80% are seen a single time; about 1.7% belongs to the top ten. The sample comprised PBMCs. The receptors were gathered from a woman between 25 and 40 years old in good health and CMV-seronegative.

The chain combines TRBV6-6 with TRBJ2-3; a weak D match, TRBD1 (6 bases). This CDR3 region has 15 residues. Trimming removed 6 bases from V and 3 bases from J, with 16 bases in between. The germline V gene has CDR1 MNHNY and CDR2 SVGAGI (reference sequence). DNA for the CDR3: TGTGCCAGCAGCATGACAGGAGGCTTTACAGATACGCAGTATTTT. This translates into CASSMTGGFTDTQYF.

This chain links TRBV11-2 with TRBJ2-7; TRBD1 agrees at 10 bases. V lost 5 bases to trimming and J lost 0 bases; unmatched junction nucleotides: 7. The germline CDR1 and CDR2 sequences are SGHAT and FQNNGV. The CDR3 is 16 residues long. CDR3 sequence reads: CASSPTGGPYSYEQYF. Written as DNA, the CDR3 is TGTGCCAGCAGCCCGACAGGGGGCCCCTACTCCTACGAGCAGTACTTC.

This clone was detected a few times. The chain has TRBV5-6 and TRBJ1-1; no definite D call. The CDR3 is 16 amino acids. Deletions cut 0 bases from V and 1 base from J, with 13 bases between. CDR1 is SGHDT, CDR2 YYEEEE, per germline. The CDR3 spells CASSLAGLGENTEAFF. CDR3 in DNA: TGTGCCAGCAGCTTGGCGGGGTTGGGAGAGAACACTGAAGCTTTCTTT. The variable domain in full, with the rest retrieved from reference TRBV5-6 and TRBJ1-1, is DAGVTQSPTHLIKTRGQQVTLRCSPKSGHDTVSWYQQALGQGPQFIFQYYEEEERQRGNFPDRFSGHQFPNYSSELNVNALLLGDSALYLCASSLAGLGENTEAFFGQGTRLTVV.

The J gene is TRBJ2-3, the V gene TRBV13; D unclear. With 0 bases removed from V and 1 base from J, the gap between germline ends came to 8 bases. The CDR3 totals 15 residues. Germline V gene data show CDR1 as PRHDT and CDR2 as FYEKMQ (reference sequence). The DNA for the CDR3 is TGTGCCAGCAGCTTAGGCTTAACGGGCACAGATACGCAGTATTTT. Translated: CASSLGLTGTDTQYF.

The CDR3 nucleotides are TGCGCCAGCAGCCAAGATGGAGCGGGGGGGCCTAAAGATACGCAGTATTTT. As protein: CASSQDGAGGPKDTQYF. The J gene is TRBJ2-3, the V gene TRBV4-3; 10 bases agree with TRBD2. The length of the CDR3 is 17 residues. With V trimmed by 0 bases and J by 5 bases, 8 bases remained unmatched. The germline gives CDR1 LGHNA, CDR2 YSLEER.

CDR3 in DNA: TGCGCCAGCAGCTTGGGATTAGGGGGCGATTCTGGAAACACCATATATTTT. It yields the protein CASSLGLGGDSGNTIYF. The chain uses TRBV5-1 and TRBJ1-3; 7 bases match TRBD1. V lost 0 bases and J lost 1; bases outside the gene matches: 7. The CDR3 is 17 amino acids. Germline values: CDR1 SGHRS, CDR2 YFSETQ.

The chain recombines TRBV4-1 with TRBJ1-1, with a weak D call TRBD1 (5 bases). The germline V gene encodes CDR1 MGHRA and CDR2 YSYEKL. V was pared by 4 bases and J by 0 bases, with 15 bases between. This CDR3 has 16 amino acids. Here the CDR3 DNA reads TGCGCCAGCAGCCTGAGTATCGGGGGGTTGAACACTGAAGCTTTCTTT. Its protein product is CASSLSIGGLNTEAFF.

The CDR3: CASSSLTGVRQPQHF. The CDR3 DNA sequence: TGTGCCAGCAGCTCTTTGACAGGGGTTCGTCAGCCCCAGCATTTT. The chain couples TRBV7-9 to TRBJ1-5; TRBD1 agrees at 8 bases. CDR1 is SEHNR and CDR2 is FQNEAQ in the germline V gene (reference sequence). The CDR3 loop spans 15 amino acids. V shed 4 bases, J shed 6 bases, and the junction held 8 bases outside the gene matches.

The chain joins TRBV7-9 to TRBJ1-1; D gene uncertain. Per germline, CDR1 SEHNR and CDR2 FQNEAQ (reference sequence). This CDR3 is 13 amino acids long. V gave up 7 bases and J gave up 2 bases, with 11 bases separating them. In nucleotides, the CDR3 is TGTGCCAGCACATTTGAGGGAAACACTGAAGCTTTCTTT. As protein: CASTFEGNTEAFF.

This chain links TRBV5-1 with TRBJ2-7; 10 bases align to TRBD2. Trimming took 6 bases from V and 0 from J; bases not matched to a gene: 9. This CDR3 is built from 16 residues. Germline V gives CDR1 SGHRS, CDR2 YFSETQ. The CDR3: CASKPGAGGPSYEQYF. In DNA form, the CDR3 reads TGCGCCAGCAAACCGGGAGCGGGGGGGCCCTCCTACGAGCAGTACTTC.

The chain's CDR3 is CASSTRLEAFF. CDR3 nucleotide sequence: TGTGCCAGCAGTACACGACTTGAAGCTTTCTTT. The genes are TRBV6-5 and TRBJ1-1, with D unresolved. Germline assignment: CDR1 MNHEY and CDR2 SVGAGI. Trimming stripped 5 bases from V and 7 bases from J, with 8 bases between. The CDR3 covers 11 residues.

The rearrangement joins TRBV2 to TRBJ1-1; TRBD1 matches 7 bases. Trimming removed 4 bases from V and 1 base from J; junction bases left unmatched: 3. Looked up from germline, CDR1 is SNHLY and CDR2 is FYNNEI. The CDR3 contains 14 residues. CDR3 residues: CASSARDRNTEAFF. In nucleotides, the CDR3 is TGTGCCAGCAGTGCACGGGACAGGAACACTGAAGCTTTCTTT.

CDR3 sequence (DNA): TGCGCCAGCAGCATAGACAGGGGAGGCTACACCTTC. It yields the protein CASSIDRGGYTF. The gene calls are TRBV5-1 and TRBJ1-2, with 8 bases fitting TRBD1. V shed 4 bases, J shed 8 bases, and the junction held 4 bases outside the gene matches. CDR3 size: 12 residues. The V gene's germline CDR1 is SGHRS and CDR2 YFSETQ.

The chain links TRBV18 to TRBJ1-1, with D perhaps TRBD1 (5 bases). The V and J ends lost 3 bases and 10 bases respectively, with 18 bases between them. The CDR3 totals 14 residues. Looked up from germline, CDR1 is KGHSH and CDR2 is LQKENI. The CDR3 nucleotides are TGTGCCAGCTCACCGCAGGGCCCCGACCCACGAGCTTTCTTT. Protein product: CASSPQGPDPRAFF.

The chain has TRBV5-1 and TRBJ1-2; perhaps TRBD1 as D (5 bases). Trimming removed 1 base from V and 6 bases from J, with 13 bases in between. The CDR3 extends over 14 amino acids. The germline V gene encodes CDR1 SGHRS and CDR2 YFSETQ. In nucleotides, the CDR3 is TGCGCCAGCAGCTTGTTAGTGGGGCGCGATGGCTACACCTTC. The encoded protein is CASSLLVGRDGYTF.

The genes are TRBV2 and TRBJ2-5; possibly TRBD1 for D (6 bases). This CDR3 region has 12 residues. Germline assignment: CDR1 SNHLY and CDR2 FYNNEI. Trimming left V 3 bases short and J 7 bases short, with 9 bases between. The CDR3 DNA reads TGTGCCAGCAGTGAGGGCAGGGGGACCCAGTACTTC. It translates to CASSEGRGTQYF.